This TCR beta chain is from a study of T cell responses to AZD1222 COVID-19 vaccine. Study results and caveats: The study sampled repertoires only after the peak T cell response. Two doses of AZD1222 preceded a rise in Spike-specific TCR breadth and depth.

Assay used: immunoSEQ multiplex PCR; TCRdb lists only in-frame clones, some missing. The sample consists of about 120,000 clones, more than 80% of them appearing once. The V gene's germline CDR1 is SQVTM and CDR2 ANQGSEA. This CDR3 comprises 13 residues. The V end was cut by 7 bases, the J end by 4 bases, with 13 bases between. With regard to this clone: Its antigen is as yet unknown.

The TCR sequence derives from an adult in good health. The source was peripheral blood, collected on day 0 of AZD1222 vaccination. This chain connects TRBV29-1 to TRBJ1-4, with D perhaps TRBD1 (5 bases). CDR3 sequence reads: CSARVGYNEKLFF. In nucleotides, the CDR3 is TGCAGCGCCAGGGTAGGCTATAATGAAAAACTGTTTTTT. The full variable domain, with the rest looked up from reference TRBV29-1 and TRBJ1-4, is SAVISQKPSRDICQRGTSLTIQCQVDSQVTMMFWYRQQPGQSLTLIATANQGSEATYESGFVIDKFPISRPNLTFSTLTVSNMSPEDSSIYLCSARVGYNEKLFFGSGTQLSVL.